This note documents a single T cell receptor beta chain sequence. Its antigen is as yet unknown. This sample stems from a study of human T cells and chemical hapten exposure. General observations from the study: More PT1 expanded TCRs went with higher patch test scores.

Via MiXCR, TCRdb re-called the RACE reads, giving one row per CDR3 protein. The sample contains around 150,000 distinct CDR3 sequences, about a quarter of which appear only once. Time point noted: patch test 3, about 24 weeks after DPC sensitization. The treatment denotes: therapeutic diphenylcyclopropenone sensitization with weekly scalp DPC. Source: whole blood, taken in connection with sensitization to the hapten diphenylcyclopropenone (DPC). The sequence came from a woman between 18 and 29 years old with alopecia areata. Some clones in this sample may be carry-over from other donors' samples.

The CDR3 spells CASSQAGTGGGYGYTF. The CDR3, as DNA: TGCGCCAGCAGCCAAGCGGGGACAGGAGGGGGCTATGGCTACACCTTC. This chain uses TRBV4-1 with TRBJ1-2; 8 nucleotides match TRBD1. From germline, CDR1 is MGHRA and CDR2 YSYEKL. V dropped 1 base and J dropped 4; count of bases not matched to a gene: 8. The length of the CDR3 is 16 residues.